Described below is a single T cell receptor (beta chain) sequence and its context. Its target is unknown. These data originate in a study of shared clonotypes between healthy human individuals. Across the study: The study used three CD4 naive, three CD4 memory, two CD8 naive and one CD8 memory plate per donor.

Study-wide findings and caveats: A reduction in generation probabilities was seen for non-shared clonotypes relative to those shared by all four donors.

Naive CD4+ cells were CD45RA-selected; the remaining cells were memory. When replicate PCRs were run on sorted subsets, they used roughly 0.2 ug DNA, some 29,000 T cell genomes. This table comes from immunoSEQ multiplex PCR, and its TCRdb copy is limited to in-frame clones, with some not included. The sample shows around 2.5 million clones, 93% of them seen only once. Between the trimmed V and J ends, which lost 5 bases and 2 bases, there was a span of 10 bases. The CDR3 is 13 amino acids. Germline assignment: CDR1 SGHRS and CDR2 YFSETQ. The receptor was derived from a young man in good health. Some clones in this sample may be carry-over from other donors' samples. This chain uses TRBV5-1 with TRBJ2-5; tentative D call: TRBD2 (5 bases). Sequencing was carried out using naive CD4+ T cells from PBMCs. Described subset: CD45RA+ positively selected. In DNA form, the CDR3 reads TGCGCCAGCAGGTATCGGGGACAAGAGACCCAGTACTTC. This sequence encodes CASRYRGQETQYF.